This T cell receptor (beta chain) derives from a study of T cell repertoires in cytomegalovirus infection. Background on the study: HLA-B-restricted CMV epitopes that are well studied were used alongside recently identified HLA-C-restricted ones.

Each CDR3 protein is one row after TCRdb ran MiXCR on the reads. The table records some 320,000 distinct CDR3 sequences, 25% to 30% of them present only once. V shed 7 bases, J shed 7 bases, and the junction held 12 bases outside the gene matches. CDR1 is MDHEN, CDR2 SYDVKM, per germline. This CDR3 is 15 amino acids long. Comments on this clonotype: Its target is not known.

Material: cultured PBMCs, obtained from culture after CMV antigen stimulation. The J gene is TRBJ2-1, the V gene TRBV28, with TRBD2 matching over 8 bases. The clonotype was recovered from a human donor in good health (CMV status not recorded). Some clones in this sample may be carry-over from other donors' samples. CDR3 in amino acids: CASTQAGVGTNEQFF. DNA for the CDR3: TGTGCCAGCACTCAAGCGGGAGTTGGGACAAATGAGCAGTTCTTC.